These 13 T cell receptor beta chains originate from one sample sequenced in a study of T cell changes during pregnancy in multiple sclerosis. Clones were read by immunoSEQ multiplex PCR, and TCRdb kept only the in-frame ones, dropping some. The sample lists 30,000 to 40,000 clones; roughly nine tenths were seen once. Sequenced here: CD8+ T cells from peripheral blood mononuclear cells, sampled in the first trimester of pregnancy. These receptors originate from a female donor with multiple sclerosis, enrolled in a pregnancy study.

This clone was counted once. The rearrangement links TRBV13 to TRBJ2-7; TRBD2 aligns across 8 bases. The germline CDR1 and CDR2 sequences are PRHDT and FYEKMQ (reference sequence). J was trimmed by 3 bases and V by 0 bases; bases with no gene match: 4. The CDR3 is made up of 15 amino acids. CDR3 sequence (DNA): TGTGCCAGCAGCTTAGGCCCTAGCGGGTACTACGAGCAGTACTTC. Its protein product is CASSLGPSGYYEQYF.

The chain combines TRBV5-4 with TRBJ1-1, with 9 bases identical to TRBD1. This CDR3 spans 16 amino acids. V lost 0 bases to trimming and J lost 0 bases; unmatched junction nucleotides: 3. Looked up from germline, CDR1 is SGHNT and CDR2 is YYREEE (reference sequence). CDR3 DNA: TGTGCCAGCAGCTTGGGAGACAGGGGGTTGAACACTGAAGCTTTCTTT. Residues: CASSLGDRGLNTEAFF.

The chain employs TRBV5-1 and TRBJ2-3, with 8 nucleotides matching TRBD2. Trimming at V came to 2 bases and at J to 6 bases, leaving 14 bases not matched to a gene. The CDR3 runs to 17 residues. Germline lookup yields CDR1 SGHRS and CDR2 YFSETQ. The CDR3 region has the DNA TGCGCCAGCAGCTTCCCGGGAGGGCCGAATAAGTTGGATACGCAGTATTTT. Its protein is CASSFPGGPNKLDTQYF.

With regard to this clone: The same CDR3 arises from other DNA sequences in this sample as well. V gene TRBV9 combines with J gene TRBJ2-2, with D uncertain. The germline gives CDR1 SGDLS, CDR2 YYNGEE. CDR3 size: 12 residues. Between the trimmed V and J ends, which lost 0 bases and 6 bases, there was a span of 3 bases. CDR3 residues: CASSVAAGELFF. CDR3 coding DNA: TGTGCCAGCAGCGTAGCCGCCGGGGAGCTGTTTTTT.

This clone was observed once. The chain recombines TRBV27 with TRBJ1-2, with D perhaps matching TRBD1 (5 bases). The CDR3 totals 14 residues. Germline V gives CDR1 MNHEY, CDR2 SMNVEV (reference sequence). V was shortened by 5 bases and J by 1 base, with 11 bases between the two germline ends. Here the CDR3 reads CASSPERGNYGYTF. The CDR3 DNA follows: TGTGCCAGCAGTCCCGAAAGGGGTAACTATGGCTACACCTTC.

The CDR3 is CASSERPGGGDGYTF. The CDR3, as DNA: TGTGCCAGCAGTGAACGCCCCGGCGGGGGGGATGGCTACACCTTC. This chain joins TRBV6-4 and TRBJ1-2; tentative D call: TRBD1 (5 bases). CDR1 and CDR2 from the germline V gene are MRHNA and SNTAGT. V dropped 3 bases and J dropped 6 bases, with 17 bases sitting between them. The CDR3 sequence is 15 residues long.

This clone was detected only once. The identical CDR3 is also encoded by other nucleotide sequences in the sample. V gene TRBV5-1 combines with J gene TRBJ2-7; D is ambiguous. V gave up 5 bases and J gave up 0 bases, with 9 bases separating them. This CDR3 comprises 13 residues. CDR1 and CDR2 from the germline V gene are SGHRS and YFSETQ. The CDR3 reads CASSPDSSYEQYF. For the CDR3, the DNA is TGCGCCAGCAGTCCTGATAGCTCCTACGAGCAGTACTTC.

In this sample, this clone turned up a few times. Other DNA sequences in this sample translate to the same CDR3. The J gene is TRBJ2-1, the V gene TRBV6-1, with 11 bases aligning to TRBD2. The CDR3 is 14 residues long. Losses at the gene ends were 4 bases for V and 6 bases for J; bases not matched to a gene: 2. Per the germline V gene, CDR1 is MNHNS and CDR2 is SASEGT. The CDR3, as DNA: TGTGCCAGCAGTGGGCTAGCGGGAGGCAATGAGCAGTTCTTC. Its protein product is CASSGLAGGNEQFF.

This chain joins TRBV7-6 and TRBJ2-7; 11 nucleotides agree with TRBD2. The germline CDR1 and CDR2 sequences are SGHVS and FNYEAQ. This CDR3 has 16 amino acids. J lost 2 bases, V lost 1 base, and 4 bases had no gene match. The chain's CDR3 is CASSLGLAGGTYEQYF. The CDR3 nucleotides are TGTGCCAGCAGCTTAGGGTTAGCGGGAGGGACCTACGAGCAGTACTTC.

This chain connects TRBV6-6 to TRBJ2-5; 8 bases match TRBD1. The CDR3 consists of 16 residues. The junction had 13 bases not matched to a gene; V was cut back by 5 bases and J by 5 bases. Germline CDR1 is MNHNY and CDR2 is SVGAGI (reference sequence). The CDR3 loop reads CASSPGQGLRWETQYF. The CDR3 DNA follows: TGTGCCAGCAGTCCAGGACAGGGACTCAGGTGGGAGACCCAGTACTTC.

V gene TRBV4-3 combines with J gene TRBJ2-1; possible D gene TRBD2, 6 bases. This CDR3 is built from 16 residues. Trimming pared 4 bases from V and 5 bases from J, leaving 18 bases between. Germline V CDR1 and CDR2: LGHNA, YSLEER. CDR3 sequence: CASSPRYLASNNEQFF. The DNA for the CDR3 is TGCGCCAGCAGCCCAAGATACCTAGCGTCTAACAATGAGCAGTTCTTC.

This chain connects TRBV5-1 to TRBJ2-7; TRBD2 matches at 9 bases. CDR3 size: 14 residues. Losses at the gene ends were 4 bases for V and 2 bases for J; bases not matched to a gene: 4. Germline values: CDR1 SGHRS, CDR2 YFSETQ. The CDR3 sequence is CASSQASGTYEQYF. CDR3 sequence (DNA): TGCGCCAGCAGCCAGGCTAGCGGGACCTACGAGCAGTACTTC.

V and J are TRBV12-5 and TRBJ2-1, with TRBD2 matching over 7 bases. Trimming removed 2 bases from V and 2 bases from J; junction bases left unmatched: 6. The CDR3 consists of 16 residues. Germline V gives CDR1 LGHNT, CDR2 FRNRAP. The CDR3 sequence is CASGLTSSGPYNEQFF. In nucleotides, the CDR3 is TGTGCTAGTGGTTTGACATCTAGCGGCCCCTACAATGAGCAGTTCTTC.